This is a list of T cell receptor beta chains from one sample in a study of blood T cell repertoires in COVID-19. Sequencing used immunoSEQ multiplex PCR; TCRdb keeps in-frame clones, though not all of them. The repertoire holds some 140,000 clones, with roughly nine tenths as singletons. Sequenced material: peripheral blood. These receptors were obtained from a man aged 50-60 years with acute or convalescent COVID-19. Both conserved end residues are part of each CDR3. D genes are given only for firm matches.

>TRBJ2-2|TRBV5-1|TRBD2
CASSTAPGSGGTGELFF
TGCGCCAGCAGCACCGCCCCGGGGAGCGGGGGTACCGGGGAGCTGTTTTTT
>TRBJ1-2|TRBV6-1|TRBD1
CASSVSVGGTGSGYTF
TGTGCCAGCAGTGTATCGGTGGGCGGGACAGGGAGTGGCTACACCTTC
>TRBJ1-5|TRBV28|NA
CASSPIGITGVNQPQHF
TGTGCCAGCAGCCCTATCGGTATAACAGGCGTCAATCAGCCCCAGCATTTT
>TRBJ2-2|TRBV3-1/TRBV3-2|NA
CASSHGGLTGELFF
TGTGCCAGCAGCCATGGTGGGCTCACCGGGGAGCTGTTTTTT
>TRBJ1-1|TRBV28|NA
CASSPTRQRAEAFF
TGTGCCAGCAGTCCCACCCGACAGCGCGCTGAAGCTTTCTTT
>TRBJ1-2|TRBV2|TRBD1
CASRGQYYGYTF
TGTGCCAGCAGGGGACAGTACTATGGCTACACCTTC
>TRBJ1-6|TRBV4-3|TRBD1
CASCRDRESPLHF
TGCGCCAGCTGCCGGGACAGGGAATCACCCCTCCACTTT
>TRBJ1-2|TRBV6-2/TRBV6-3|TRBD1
CASSTNRDRGNNTF
TGTGCCAGCAGTACCAACCGGGACAGGGGGAACAACACCTTC
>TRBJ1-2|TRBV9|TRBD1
CASSDRENYGYTF
TGTGCCAGCAGTGACAGGGAGAACTATGGCTACACCTTC
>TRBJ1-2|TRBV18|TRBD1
CASSPPYRGLNYGYTF
TGTGCCAGCTCACCACCCTACAGGGGCCTTAACTATGGCTACACCTTC
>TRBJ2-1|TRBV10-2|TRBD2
CASRSLAGGSYNEQFF
TGCGCCAGCAGATCCCTAGCGGGAGGCTCCTACAATGAGCAGTTCTTC
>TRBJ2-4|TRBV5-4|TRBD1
CASSGRDRVNIQYF
TGTGCCAGCAGCGGCCGGGACAGGGTAAACATTCAGTACTTC
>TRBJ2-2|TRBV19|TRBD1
CASSLTGATGELFF
TGTGCCAGTAGTCTTACAGGGGCCACCGGGGAGCTGTTTTTT
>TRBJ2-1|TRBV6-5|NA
CASQQKSNEQFF
TGTGCCAGCCAACAAAAAAGCAATGAGCAGTTCTTC
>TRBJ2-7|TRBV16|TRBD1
CASSPSVGTGGYEQYF
TGTGCCAGCAGCCCTTCGGTCGGGACAGGGGGATACGAGCAGTACTTC
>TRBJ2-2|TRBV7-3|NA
CASSLMGSPRGELFF
TGTGCCAGCAGCTTAATGGGGAGCCCCCGGGGGGAGCTGTTTTTT